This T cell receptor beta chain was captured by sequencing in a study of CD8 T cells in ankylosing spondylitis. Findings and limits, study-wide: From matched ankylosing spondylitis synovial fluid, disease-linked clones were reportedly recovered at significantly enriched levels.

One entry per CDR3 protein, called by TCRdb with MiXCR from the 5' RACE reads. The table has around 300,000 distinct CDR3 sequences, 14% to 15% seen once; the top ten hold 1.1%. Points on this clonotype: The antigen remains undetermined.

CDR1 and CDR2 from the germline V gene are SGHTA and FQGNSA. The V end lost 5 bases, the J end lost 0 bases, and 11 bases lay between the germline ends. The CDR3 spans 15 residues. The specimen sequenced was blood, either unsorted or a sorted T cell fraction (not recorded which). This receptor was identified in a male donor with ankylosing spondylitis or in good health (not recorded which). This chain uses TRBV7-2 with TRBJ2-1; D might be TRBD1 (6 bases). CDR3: CASSPQGSSYNEQFF. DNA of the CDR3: TGTGCCAGCAGCCCGCAGGGGAGCTCCTACAATGAGCAGTTCTTC.